Below, 5 T cell receptor beta chains from the same sample are listed, as sequenced in a study of cytomegalovirus exposure and HLA in healthy donors. The PCR made use of 60 Vbeta and 13 Jbeta primers. The table came from immunoSEQ multiplex PCR; TCRdb's copy has only in-frame clones and leaves some out. The repertoire consists of about 55,000 clones, with nearly 85% occurring once and the leading ten covering 1.6%. Source material: PBMCs. These receptors originate from a man aged 25-45 years in good health and CMV-seronegative.

This chain links TRBV5-8 with TRBJ2-1; 15 nucleotides agree with TRBD2. The CDR3 is 19 amino acids. The V and J ends lost 0 bases and 5 bases, in that order; junction bases with no gene match: 9. The germline gives CDR1 SGHTS, CDR2 YDEGEE. The CDR3 region is CASSLVGTSGRPTNNEQFF. The CDR3 region has the DNA TGTGCCAGCAGCTTGGTCGGGACTAGCGGGAGGCCGACCAACAATGAGCAGTTCTTC.

The chain uses TRBV7-9 and TRBJ2-1; 13 bases match TRBD2. Germline-derived CDR1 and CDR2 are SEHNR and FQNEAQ (reference sequence). V was pared by 4 bases and J by 2 bases, with 2 bases of the junction left unmatched. The CDR3 covers 16 residues. The CDR3 nucleotides read TGTGCCAGCAGCTCCGGGACTAGCGGGACCTACAATGAGCAGTTCTTC. This gives the protein CASSSGTSGTYNEQFF.

This chain joins TRBV4-3 and TRBJ2-1; 7 bases are shared with TRBD2. Germline assignment: CDR1 LGHNA and CDR2 YSLEER. CDR3 length equals 18 residues. Trimming at V came to 0 bases and at J to 8 bases, leaving 16 bases not matched to a gene. CDR3 in amino acids: CASSQEVGDYRLGDEQFF. CDR3 coding DNA: TGCGCCAGCAGCCAAGAGGTCGGGGACTACCGACTTGGAGATGAGCAGTTCTTC.

The chain recombines TRBV5-1 with TRBJ2-5; TRBD1 aligns across 7 bases. Germline loops: CDR1 SGHRS, CDR2 YFSETQ. J gave up 4 bases and V 4 bases, and 10 bases lay outside the gene matches. The CDR3 runs to 15 residues. CDR3 DNA sequence: TGCGCCAGCAGCGCCTCCGACAGGGTCCGAGAGACCCAGTACTTC. It codes for CASSASDRVRETQYF.

The genes are TRBV28 and TRBJ1-5; 7 bases match TRBD1. V dropped 4 bases and J dropped 6; count of bases not matched to a gene: 21. This CDR3 spans 19 amino acids. CDR1 is MDHEN and CDR2 is SYDVKM in the germline V gene. The chain's CDR3 is CASSSWSESGTAYSQPQHF. The CDR3 coding sequence is TGTGCCAGCAGTTCTTGGTCGGAATCTGGGACAGCCTACAGTCAGCCCCAGCATTTT.